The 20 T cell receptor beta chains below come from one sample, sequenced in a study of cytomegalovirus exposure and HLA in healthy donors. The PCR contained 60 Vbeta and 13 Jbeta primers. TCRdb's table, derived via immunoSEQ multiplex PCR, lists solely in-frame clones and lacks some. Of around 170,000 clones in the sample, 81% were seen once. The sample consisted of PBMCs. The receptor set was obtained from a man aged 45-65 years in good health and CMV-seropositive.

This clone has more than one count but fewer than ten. CDR3 in DNA: TGTGCCAGCAGTGTCCGGGACACCCTTCGAAACACTGAAGCTTTCTTT. The encoded protein is CASSVRDTLRNTEAFF. V usage is TRBV6-1 and J usage is TRBJ1-1; D possibly corresponds to TRBD1 (6 bases). Germline-derived CDR1 and CDR2 are MNHNS and SASEGT. CDR3 length: 16 amino acids. Trimming took off 4 bases at V and 2 bases at J, with 17 bases between the two ends.

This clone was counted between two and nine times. CDR3 sequence: CASSDTWNTEAFF. DNA for the CDR3: TGTGCCAGCAGTGACACTTGGAACACTGAAGCTTTCTTT. The rearrangement joins TRBV6-1 to TRBJ1-1, with D unclear. Germline V CDR1 and CDR2: MNHNS, SASEGT. With 3 bases removed from V and 1 base from J, the gap between germline ends came to 6 bases. This CDR3 has 13 amino acids.

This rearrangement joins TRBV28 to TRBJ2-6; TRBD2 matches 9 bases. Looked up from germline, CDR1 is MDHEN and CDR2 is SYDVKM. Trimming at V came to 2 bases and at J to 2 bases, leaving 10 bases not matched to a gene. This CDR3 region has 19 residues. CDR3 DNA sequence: TGTGCCAGCAGTTTAGGTCTCGCGGGAGGGGCGGCTGGGGCCAACGTCCTGACTTTC. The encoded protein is CASSLGLAGGAAGANVLTF.

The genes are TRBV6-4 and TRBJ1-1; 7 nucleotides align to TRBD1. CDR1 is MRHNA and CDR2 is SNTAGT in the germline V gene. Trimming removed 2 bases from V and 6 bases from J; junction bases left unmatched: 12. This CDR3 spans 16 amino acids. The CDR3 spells CASSDGGGAETPEAFF. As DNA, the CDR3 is TGTGCCAGCAGTGACGGAGGGGGCGCGGAGACGCCTGAAGCTTTCTTT.

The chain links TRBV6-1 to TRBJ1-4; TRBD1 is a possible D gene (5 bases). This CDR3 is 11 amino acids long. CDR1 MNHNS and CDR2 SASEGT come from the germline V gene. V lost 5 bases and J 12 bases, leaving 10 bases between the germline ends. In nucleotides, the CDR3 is TGTGCCAGCAGTAGGACACCGGAACTGTTTTTT. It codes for CASSRTPELFF.

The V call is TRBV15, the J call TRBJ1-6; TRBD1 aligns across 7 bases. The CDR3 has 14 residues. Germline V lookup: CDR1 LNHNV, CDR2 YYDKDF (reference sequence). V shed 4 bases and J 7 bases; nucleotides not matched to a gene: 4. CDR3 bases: TGTGCCACCAGCATCGGACAGGCGAATTCACCCCTCCACTTT. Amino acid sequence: CATSIGQANSPLHF.

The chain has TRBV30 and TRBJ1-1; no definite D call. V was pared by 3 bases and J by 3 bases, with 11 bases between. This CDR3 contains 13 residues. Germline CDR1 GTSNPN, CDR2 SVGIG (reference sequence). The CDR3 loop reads CAWRRQRHTEAFF. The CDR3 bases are TGTGCCTGGAGGCGACAACGCCACACTGAAGCTTTCTTT.

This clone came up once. This CDR3 is CASSLTGGLQETQYF. The DNA for the CDR3 is TGTGCCAGCAGCTTAACGGGCGGGTTGCAAGAGACCCAGTACTTC. The chain links TRBV7-3 to TRBJ2-5, with D possibly being TRBD2 (5 bases). V dropped 0 bases and J dropped 2 bases, with 10 bases sitting between them. The CDR3 runs 15 residues. The germline CDR1 and CDR2 sequences are SGHTA and FQGTGA. The whole variable domain, filled in from reference TRBV7-3 and TRBJ2-5, reads GAGVSQTPSNKVTEKGKYVELRCDPISGHTALYWYRQSLGQGPEFLIYFQGTGAADDSGLPNDRFFAVRPEGSVSTLKIQRTERGDSAVYLCASSLTGGLQETQYFGPGTRLLVL.

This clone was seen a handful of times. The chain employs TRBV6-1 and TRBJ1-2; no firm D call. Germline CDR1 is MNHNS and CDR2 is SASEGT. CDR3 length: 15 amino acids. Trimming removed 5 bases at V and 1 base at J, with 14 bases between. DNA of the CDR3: TGTGCCAGCAGTCCAACGCGAGGGATTAACTATGGCTACACCTTC. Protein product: CASSPTRGINYGYTF.

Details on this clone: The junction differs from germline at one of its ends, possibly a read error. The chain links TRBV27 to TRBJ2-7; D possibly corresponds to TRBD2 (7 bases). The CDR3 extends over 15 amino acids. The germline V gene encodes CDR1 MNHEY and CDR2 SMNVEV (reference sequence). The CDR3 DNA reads TGTGTCAGCAGTTTAGAAACAGGGAGGGACTACGAGCAGTACTTC. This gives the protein CVSSLETGRDYEQYF.

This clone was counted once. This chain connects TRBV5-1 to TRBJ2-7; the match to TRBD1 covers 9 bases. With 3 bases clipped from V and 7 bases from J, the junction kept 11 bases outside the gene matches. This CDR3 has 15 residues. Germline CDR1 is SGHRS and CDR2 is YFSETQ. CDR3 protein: CASSWNPGQGDEQYF. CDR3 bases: TGCGCCAGCAGCTGGAACCCGGGACAGGGAGATGAGCAGTACTTC.

The CDR3 bases are TGCAGCGCATACAGGGGGTTGCGGGAGACCCAGTACTTC. Protein product: CSAYRGLRETQYF. This chain joins TRBV29-1 and TRBJ2-5, with TRBD1 matching 8 bases. V was pared by 7 bases and J by 5 bases, with 9 bases of the junction left unmatched. This CDR3 comprises 13 residues. From germline, CDR1 is SQVTM and CDR2 ANQGSEA. Variable domain in full (rest from reference TRBV29-1 and TRBJ2-5): SAVISQKPSRDICQRGTSLTIQCQVDSQVTMMFWYRQQPGQSLTLIATANQGSEATYESGFVIDKFPISRPNLTFSTLTVSNMSPEDSSIYLCSAYRGLRETQYFGPGTRLLVL.

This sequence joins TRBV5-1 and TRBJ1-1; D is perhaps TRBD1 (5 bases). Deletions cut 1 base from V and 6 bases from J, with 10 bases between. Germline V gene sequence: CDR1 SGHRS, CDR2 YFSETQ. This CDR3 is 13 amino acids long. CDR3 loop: CASSLIPGSEAFF. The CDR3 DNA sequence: TGCGCCAGCAGCTTGATTCCAGGGTCTGAAGCTTTCTTT. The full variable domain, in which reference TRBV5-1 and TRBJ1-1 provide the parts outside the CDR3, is KAGVTQTPRYLIKTRGQQVTLSCSPISGHRSVSWYQQTPGQGLQFLFEYFSETQRNKGNFPGRFSGRQFSNSRSEMNVSTLELGDSALYLCASSLIPGSEAFFGQGTRLTVV.

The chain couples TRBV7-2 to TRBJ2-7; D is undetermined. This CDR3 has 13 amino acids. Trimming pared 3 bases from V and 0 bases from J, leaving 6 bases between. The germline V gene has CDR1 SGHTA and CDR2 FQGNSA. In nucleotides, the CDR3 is TGTGCCAGCAGCTTTGCCAGCTCCTACGAGCAGTACTTC. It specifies CASSFASSYEQYF.

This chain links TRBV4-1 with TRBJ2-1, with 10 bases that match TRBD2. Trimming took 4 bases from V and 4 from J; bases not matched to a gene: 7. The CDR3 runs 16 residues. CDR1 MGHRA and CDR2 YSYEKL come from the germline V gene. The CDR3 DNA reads TGCGCCAGCAGCCGAGAGATAGCGGGAGGATACAATGAGCAGTTCTTC. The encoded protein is CASSREIAGGYNEQFF.

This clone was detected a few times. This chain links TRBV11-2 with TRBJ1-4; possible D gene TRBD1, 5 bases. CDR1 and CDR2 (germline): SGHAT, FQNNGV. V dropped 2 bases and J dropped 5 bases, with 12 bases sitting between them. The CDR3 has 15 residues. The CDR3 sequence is CASSLRGSGNEKLFF. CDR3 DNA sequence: TGTGCCAGCAGCTTACGGGGGTCAGGGAATGAAAAACTGTTTTTT.

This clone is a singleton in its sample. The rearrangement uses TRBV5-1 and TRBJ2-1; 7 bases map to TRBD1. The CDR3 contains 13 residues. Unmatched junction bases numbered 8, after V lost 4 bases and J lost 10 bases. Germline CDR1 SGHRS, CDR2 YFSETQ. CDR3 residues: CASSPDRDDEQFF. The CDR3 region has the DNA TGCGCCAGCAGCCCCGACAGGGATGACGAGCAGTTCTTC.

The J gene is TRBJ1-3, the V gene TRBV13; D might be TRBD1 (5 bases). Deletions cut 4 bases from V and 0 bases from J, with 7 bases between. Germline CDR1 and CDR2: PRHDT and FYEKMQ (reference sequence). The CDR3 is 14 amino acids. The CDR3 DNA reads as TGTGCCAGCAGCTCTGACAGCTCTGGAAACACCATATATTTT. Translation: CASSSDSSGNTIYF.

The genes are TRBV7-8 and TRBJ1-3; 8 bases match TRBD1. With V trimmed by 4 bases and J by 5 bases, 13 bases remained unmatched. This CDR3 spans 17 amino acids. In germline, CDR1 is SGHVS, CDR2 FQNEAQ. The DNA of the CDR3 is TGTGCCAGCAGCTCCACCCTAGGACAGGGCTATCGAAACACCATATATTTT. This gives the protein CASSSTLGQGYRNTIYF.

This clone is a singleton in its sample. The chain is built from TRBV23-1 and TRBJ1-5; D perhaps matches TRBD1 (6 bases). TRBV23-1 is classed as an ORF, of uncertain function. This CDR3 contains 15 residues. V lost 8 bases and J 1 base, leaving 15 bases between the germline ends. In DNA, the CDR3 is TGCGCCAGCGGCCGCAGGGGAGAAAGCAATCAGCCCCAGCATTTT. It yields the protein CASGRRGESNQPQHF.